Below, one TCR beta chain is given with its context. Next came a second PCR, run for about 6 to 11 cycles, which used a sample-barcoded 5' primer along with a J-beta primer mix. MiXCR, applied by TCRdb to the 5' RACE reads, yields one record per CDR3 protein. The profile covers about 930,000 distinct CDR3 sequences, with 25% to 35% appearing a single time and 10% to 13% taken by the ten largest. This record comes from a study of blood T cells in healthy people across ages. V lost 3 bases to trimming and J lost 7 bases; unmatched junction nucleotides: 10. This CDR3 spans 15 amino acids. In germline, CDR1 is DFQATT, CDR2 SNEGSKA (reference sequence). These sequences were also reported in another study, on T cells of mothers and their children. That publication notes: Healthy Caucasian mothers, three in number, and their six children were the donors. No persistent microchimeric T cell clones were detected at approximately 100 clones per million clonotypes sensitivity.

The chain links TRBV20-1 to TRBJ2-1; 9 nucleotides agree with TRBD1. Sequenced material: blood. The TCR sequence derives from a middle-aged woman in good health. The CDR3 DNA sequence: TGCAGTGCTAGTACTGCGGGACAGGGCTCTAATGAGCAGTTCTTC. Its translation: CSASTAGQGSNEQFF.